These 19 T cell receptor beta chains came from one sample sequenced in a study of blood T cell repertoires in COVID-19. This table comes from immunoSEQ multiplex PCR, and its TCRdb copy is limited to in-frame clones, with some not included. The sample holds some 160,000 clones; about 83% are singletons and the top ten take under 13%. The sequencing sample was made of peripheral blood. The receptors stem from an older woman with COVID-19, enrolled during active disease.

This chain joins TRBV5-6 and TRBJ2-3, with TRBD2 matching 12 bases. CDR1 is SGHDT and CDR2 is YYEEEE in the germline V gene. V lost 8 bases, J lost 6 bases, and 4 bases stayed unmatched. The CDR3 runs 13 residues. The CDR3 region has the DNA TGTGCCAGTAGGACTAGCGGGGTTGATACGCAGTATTTT. It translates to CASRTSGVDTQYF. Complete variable domain (other parts from reference TRBV5-6 and TRBJ2-3): DAGVTQSPTHLIKTRGQQVTLRCSPKSGHDTVSWYQQALGQGPQFIFQYYEEEERQRGNFPDRFSGHQFPNYSSELNVNALLLGDSALYLCASRTSGVDTQYFGPGTRLTVL.

CDR3 in amino acids: CASSPGDRYEQYF. For the CDR3, the DNA is TGTGCCAGCAGCCCCGGGGACAGATACGAGCAGTACTTC. The chain uses TRBV9 and TRBJ2-7, with 7 bases identical to TRBD1. The V segment lost 4 bases and the J segment 4 bases; nucleotides outside the gene matches: 5. Germline CDR1 is SGDLS and CDR2 is YYNGEE. This CDR3 has 13 amino acids.

This sequence joins TRBV27 and TRBJ2-7; no firm D call. V gave up 4 bases and J gave up 4 bases, with 11 bases separating them. CDR1 and CDR2 from the germline V gene are MNHEY and SMNVEV (reference sequence). The CDR3 runs 13 residues. DNA for the CDR3: TGTGCCAGCAGTTCCATGGCCGTATACGAGCAGTACTTC. It is translated as CASSSMAVYEQYF.

The CDR3 here is CASSLRRVTEAFF. CDR3 nucleotide sequence: TGCGCCAGCAGCTTACGTCGGGTCACTGAAGCTTTCTTT. The J gene is TRBJ1-1, the V gene TRBV5-1; D gene ambiguous. This CDR3 spans 13 amino acids. The germline V and J ends were trimmed by 2 bases and 4 bases, with 9 bases remaining between them. Germline CDR1 SGHRS, CDR2 YFSETQ.

The chain couples TRBV25-1 to TRBJ1-4, with unresolved D. Trimming removed 10 bases at V and 3 bases at J, with 12 bases between. This CDR3 comprises 13 residues. Germline V gives CDR1 MGHDK, CDR2 SYGVNS. CDR3 sequence reads: CATATRANEKLFF. CDR3 bases: TGTGCCACCGCAACCCGGGCTAATGAAAAACTGTTTTTT.

This chain links TRBV30 with TRBJ2-7; D possibly corresponds to TRBD1 (6 bases). CDR1 and CDR2 from the germline V gene are GTSNPN and SVGIG (reference sequence). V was clipped by 3 bases and J by 3 bases, with 12 bases between them. This CDR3 has 13 amino acids. The CDR3 bases are TGTGCCTGGAGAGCGCAGGGGCGCTACGAGCAGTACTTC. It codes for CAWRAQGRYEQYF.

J is TRBJ1-5 and V is TRBV2; no reliable D call. CDR1 is SNHLY and CDR2 is FYNNEI in the germline V gene. Trimming cost V 0 bases and J 8 bases, with 11 bases left between them. The CDR3 has 14 amino acids. CDR3 loop: CASSEAPVPEPQHF. Here the CDR3 DNA reads TGTGCCAGCAGTGAAGCCCCGGTCCCGGAGCCCCAGCATTTT.

This clone occurred once. This rearrangement joins TRBV6-5 to TRBJ1-4, with D possibly matching TRBD1 (6 bases). V lost 5 bases, J lost 4 bases, and 14 bases lay in between. Germline V gene lookup returns CDR1 MNHEY and CDR2 SVGAGI. The CDR3 spans 15 residues. The chain's CDR3 is CASSPRGDDNEKLFF. CDR3 nucleotide sequence: TGTGCCAGCAGTCCCAGGGGAGATGATAATGAAAAACTGTTTTTT.

The rearrangement uses TRBV10-3 and TRBJ2-1; the match to TRBD2 covers 11 bases. The V segment lost 10 bases and the J segment 6 bases; nucleotides outside the gene matches: 2. The CDR3 totals 12 residues. Germline CDR1 reads ENHRY; CDR2 reads SYGVKD. The CDR3 protein is CATGTSGNEQFF. The DNA of the CDR3 is TGTGCCACCGGGACTAGCGGCAATGAGCAGTTCTTC.

The genes are TRBV7-9 and TRBJ2-3; TRBD1 aligns across 8 bases. The CDR3 has 15 amino acids. Germline trimming cut 1 base from V and 5 bases from J; bases unmatched to any gene: 5. CDR1 is SEHNR, CDR2 FQNEAQ, per germline (reference sequence). CDR3 protein: CASSLVQGAKDTQYF. As DNA, the CDR3 is TGTGCCAGCAGCTTAGTTCAGGGGGCGAAAGATACGCAGTATTTT.

The gene calls are TRBV6-6 and TRBJ1-3, with 7 bases matching TRBD1. Germline-derived CDR1 and CDR2 are MNHNY and SVGAGI (reference sequence). This CDR3 is 15 amino acids long. V trimming: 5 bases; J trimming: 2 bases; junction bases outside the gene matches: 6. The CDR3 nucleotides are TGTGCCAGCAGTCGAACAGGGGATGCTGGAAACACCATATATTTT. This sequence encodes CASSRTGDAGNTIYF.

The chain joins TRBV5-1 to TRBJ1-4; D possibly corresponds to TRBD1 (6 bases). Trimming removed 3 bases at V and 5 bases at J, with 14 bases between. Germline V gives CDR1 SGHRS, CDR2 YFSETQ. CDR3 length: 15 residues. The CDR3 DNA follows: TGCGCCAGCAGCTACATCCAGGGGACGAATGAAAAACTGTTTTTT. It yields the protein CASSYIQGTNEKLFF. The variable domain in full, completed from reference TRBV5-1 and TRBJ1-4, reads KAGVTQTPRYLIKTRGQQVTLSCSPISGHRSVSWYQQTPGQGLQFLFEYFSETQRNKGNFPGRFSGRQFSNSRSEMNVSTLELGDSALYLCASSYIQGTNEKLFFGSGTQLSVL.

J is TRBJ1-2 and V is TRBV2; D is undetermined. CDR3 length: 13 residues. Deletions cut 6 bases from V and 4 bases from J, with 12 bases between. Germline CDR1 is SNHLY and CDR2 is FYNNEI. The CDR3 sequence: CASSADTTYGYTF. CDR3 in DNA: TGTGCCAGCAGCGCCGACACCACCTATGGCTACACCTTC. Full variable domain (rest looked up from reference TRBV2 and TRBJ1-2): EPEVTQTPSHQVTQMGQEVILRCVPISNHLYFYWYRQILGQKVEFLVSFYNNEISEKSEIFDDQFSVERPDGSNFTLKIRSTKLEDSAMYFCASSADTTYGYTFGSGTRLTVV.

This chain links TRBV15 with TRBJ1-6, with a tentative D call TRBD1 (5 bases). Germline V CDR1 and CDR2: LNHNV, YYDKDF (reference sequence). The V and J ends lost 8 bases and 8 bases respectively, with 13 bases between them. This CDR3 spans 13 amino acids. CDR3 nucleotide sequence: TGTGCCACCCGGACACGGGAGGATTCACCCCTCCACTTT. Amino acids: CATRTREDSPLHF.

The chain recombines TRBV5-4 with TRBJ2-1; 8 nucleotides agree with TRBD2. The ends lost 1 base at V and 3 bases at J; junction bases unmatched: 0. Germline values: CDR1 SGHNT, CDR2 YYREEE (reference sequence). The CDR3 runs to 14 residues. The chain's CDR3 is CASSLRGGYNEQFF. In DNA form, the CDR3 reads TGTGCCAGCAGCTTGCGGGGGGGCTACAATGAGCAGTTCTTC.

The V call is TRBV6-5, the J call TRBJ1-5; TRBD1 matches 8 bases. With V trimmed by 6 bases and J by 9 bases, 10 bases remained unmatched. The V gene's germline CDR1 is MNHEY and CDR2 SVGAGI. This CDR3 is 14 amino acids long. CDR3: CASSSGQGHRPQHF. Written as DNA, the CDR3 is TGTGCCAGCAGCTCCGGACAGGGACATCGGCCCCAGCATTTT.

The chain has TRBV5-4 and TRBJ1-4; D is unresolved. Germline lookup yields CDR1 SGHNT and CDR2 YYREEE (reference sequence). The V gene lost 3 bases and the J gene lost 7 bases, with 16 bases spanning the gap. The length of the CDR3 is 15 residues. The CDR3 sequence: CASSSRERRVEKLFF. The CDR3 bases are TGTGCCAGCAGCTCTCGGGAACGGAGGGTTGAAAAACTGTTTTTT.

The genes are TRBV18 and TRBJ1-3; no definite D call. The CDR3 is 15 amino acids. The V and J ends lost 2 bases and 2 bases respectively, with 10 bases between them. Germline V lookup: CDR1 KGHSH, CDR2 LQKENI. In DNA form, the CDR3 reads TGTGCCAGCTCACCAGTCGAACAGCCTGGAAACACCATATATTTT. This gives the protein CASSPVEQPGNTIYF.

The chain uses TRBV5-8 and TRBJ2-5; 7 positions agree with TRBD1. Germline V CDR1 and CDR2: SGHTS, YDEGEE. The CDR3 spans 15 residues. V trimming: 5 bases; J trimming: 2 bases; junction bases outside the gene matches: 9. CDR3 nucleotides: TGTGCCAGCAGTATTCGGGGACAGACGCAAGAGACCCAGTACTTC. Protein sequence: CASSIRGQTQETQYF.